Listed here are 13 T cell receptor beta chains from one sample, sequenced in a study of blood T cell repertoires in COVID-19. Libraries were prepared by immunoSEQ multiplex PCR; TCRdb keeps only in-frame clonotypes and omits some of them. The table shows under 250,000 clones, with around 83% occurring only once. Source material: peripheral blood. The receptors were sampled from a woman aged 45 to 65 with acute or convalescent COVID-19.

The V gene is TRBV19, the J gene TRBJ2-6; TRBD2 might be the D (5 bases). Germline values: CDR1 LNHDA, CDR2 SQIVND (reference sequence). The CDR3 length is 17 residues. V shed 0 bases and J shed 0 bases, with 9 bases lying between them. The CDR3: CASSIEFAGSGANVLTF. In DNA, the CDR3 is TGTGCCAGTAGTATAGAGTTCGCGGGCTCTGGGGCCAACGTCCTGACTTTC.

The chain links TRBV19 to TRBJ2-7, with a possible D match to TRBD1 (6 bases). V was shortened by 9 bases and J by 2 bases, with 20 bases between the two germline ends. This CDR3 contains 15 residues. In germline, CDR1 is LNHDA, CDR2 SQIVND (reference sequence). CDR3 sequence: CASRPPGVPPYEQYF. Here the CDR3 DNA reads TGTGCCAGCCGGCCACCAGGGGTCCCCCCCTACGAGCAGTACTTC.

V is TRBV7-2 and J is TRBJ1-6; 7 bases map to TRBD1. The length of the CDR3 is 15 residues. Trimming took 2 bases from V and 8 from J; bases not matched to a gene: 6. The germline V gene encodes CDR1 SGHTA and CDR2 FQGNSA. CDR3 in amino acids: CASSLRHRGDSPLHF. In DNA form, the CDR3 reads TGTGCCAGCAGCTTACGGCACAGGGGAGATTCACCCCTCCACTTT.

This chain uses TRBV5-1 with TRBJ1-2, with D tentatively TRBD1 (5 bases). Trimming left V 4 bases short and J 2 bases short, with 15 bases between. The germline gives CDR1 SGHRS, CDR2 YFSETQ. The CDR3 spans 15 residues. The CDR3 is CASSAAGFANYGYTF. CDR3 DNA: TGCGCCAGCAGCGCCGCAGGGTTTGCCAACTATGGCTACACCTTC.

The chain employs TRBV6-5 and TRBJ2-1; the match to TRBD2 covers 10 bases. The CDR3 runs to 13 residues. Germline-derived CDR1 and CDR2 are MNHEY and SVGAGI. The V gene end was trimmed by 8 bases and the J gene end by 7 bases; junction bases not matched to a gene: 5. CDR3 nucleotides: TGTGCCAGCTCAGAAGCGGGAGGGAATGAGCAGTTCTTC. Translation gives CASSEAGGNEQFF.

The chain joins TRBV3-1 (or the pseudogene TRBV3-2) to TRBJ2-5; D gene unclear. V lost 0 bases and J lost 1, with 12 bases in between. The CDR3 sequence is 16 residues long. Per the germline V gene, CDR1 is LGHDT and CDR2 is YNNKEL (reference sequence). The CDR3 here is CASSQDPRVPQETQYF. The CDR3 DNA is TGTGCCAGCAGCCAAGACCCTCGAGTACCCCAAGAGACCCAGTACTTC.

The chain employs TRBV2 and TRBJ1-2; 9 nucleotides match TRBD1. Germline CDR1 reads SNHLY; CDR2 reads FYNNEI. The V gene end was trimmed by 7 bases and the J gene end by 4 bases; junction bases not matched to a gene: 10. The CDR3 runs 15 residues. CDR3 amino acids: CASTLTDRGSYGYTF. The CDR3 nucleotides read TGTGCCAGCACCCTGACGGACAGGGGATCCTATGGCTACACCTTC.

The chain carries TRBV12-3 or TRBV12-4 and TRBJ2-7, with D perhaps matching TRBD2 (5 bases). V shed 1 base and J shed 7 bases, with 8 bases lying between them. The CDR3 has 12 amino acids. The CDR3 region is CASSLVEREQYF. In DNA form, the CDR3 reads TGTGCCAGCAGTTTAGTTGAGCGGGAGCAGTACTTC.

V and J are TRBV29-1 and TRBJ2-3, with 10 positions matching TRBD2. The CDR3 runs to 15 residues. After removal of 2 bases from V and 4 bases from J, the junction contained 6 bases not matched to a gene. The germline V gene has CDR1 SQVTM and CDR2 ANQGSEA. CDR3 region: CSVETGLAVSDTQYF. CDR3 bases: TGCAGCGTTGAAACAGGACTAGCGGTCTCAGATACGCAGTATTTT.

The V and J genes are TRBV5-1 and TRBJ2-3, with 10 bases aligning to TRBD1. CDR1 is SGHRS, CDR2 YFSETQ, per germline. The CDR3 is 14 amino acids. V lost 6 bases, J lost 3 bases, and 4 bases stayed unmatched. The CDR3 region is CASTTGGGTDTQYF. DNA for the CDR3: TGCGCCAGCACGACAGGGGGCGGAACAGATACGCAGTATTTT. The full variable domain, rest sourced from reference TRBV5-1 and TRBJ2-3, is KAGVTQTPRYLIKTRGQQVTLSCSPISGHRSVSWYQQTPGQGLQFLFEYFSETQRNKGNFPGRFSGRQFSNSRSEMNVSTLELGDSALYLCASTTGGGTDTQYFGPGTRLTVL.

The chain carries TRBV7-2 and TRBJ2-5, with 8 bases identical to TRBD1. The CDR3 is made up of 14 amino acids. Per the germline V gene, CDR1 is SGHTA and CDR2 is FQGNSA. The ends lost 6 bases at V and 4 bases at J; junction bases unmatched: 7. CDR3 sequence reads: CASSFPGQVETQYF. DNA of the CDR3: TGTGCCAGCAGTTTTCCGGGACAGGTAGAGACCCAGTACTTC.

This chain links TRBV3-1 (or the pseudogene TRBV3-2) with TRBJ2-3; D might be TRBD2 (6 bases). Germline CDR1 and CDR2: LGHDT and YNNKEL (reference sequence). This CDR3 contains 15 residues. Deletions cut 4 bases from V and 2 bases from J, with 13 bases between. CDR3: CASSREVPNTDTQYF. CDR3 sequence (DNA): TGTGCCAGCAGCCGGGAGGTCCCGAACACAGATACGCAGTATTTT.

V is TRBV10-1 and J is TRBJ1-5; tentative D call: TRBD1 (5 bases). Between the trimmed V and J ends, which lost 4 bases and 4 bases, there was a span of 11 bases. Germline V CDR1 and CDR2: WNHNN, SYGVQD (reference sequence). The CDR3 spans 14 residues. The CDR3 DNA follows: TGCGCCAGCAGTGCGGGGGATAGGAATCAGCCCCAGCATTTT. Translating gives CASSAGDRNQPQHF.